The present TCR beta chain was sequenced within a study of cytomegalovirus exposure and HLA in healthy donors. Whole-study results and caveats: A prior analysis recorded that most TCR beta V segments were productive about 87% or about 30% of the time.

The PCR employed 60 Vbeta primers together with 13 Jbeta primers. Assay: immunoSEQ multiplex PCR; the TCRdb copy retains only in-frame clones and omits some. The sample lists about 150,000 clones, about 83% occurring once. The CDR3 loop spans 15 amino acids. The ends lost 5 bases at V and 3 bases at J; junction bases unmatched: 6. Germline V gene data show CDR1 as MNHEY and CDR2 as SVGAGI. About this clone: Antigen: not known.

The sequenced material came from PBMCs. The clonotype was recovered from a man aged 35 to 55 in good health and CMV-seropositive. The chain employs TRBV6-5 and TRBJ2-1, with 8 bases lining up with TRBD2. The DNA of the CDR3 is TGTGCCAGCAGTCGTCCCGGGACTAGCTACAATGAGCAGTTCTTC. Translated: CASSRPGTSYNEQFF.